This section outlines one T cell receptor beta chain sequence together with its context. Antigen unknown. This sample stems from a study of shared clonotypes between healthy human individuals. Study-wide findings and caveats: Genetic and exposure-history diversity was limited by the small donor number.

The protocol was immunoSEQ multiplex PCR, while the TCRdb copy is restricted to in-frame clones and leaves out a portion. The table lists over a million clones, about 84% of them singletons. Germline loops: CDR1 SGHVS, CDR2 FQNEAQ. This CDR3 comprises 15 residues. Trimming took 2 bases from V and 6 from J; bases not matched to a gene: 7. Every donor was a Caucasian adult from Nashville, Tennessee. The source material was memory CD4+ T cells from PBMCs. Subset meaning: CD45RA-negative fraction. The TCR comes from a man in his late teens or twenties in good health. Some clones in this sample may be carry-over from other donors' samples. The chain carries TRBV7-8 and TRBJ2-7; 10 positions match TRBD1. The CDR3 sequence: CASSLMGQGFSEQYF. The CDR3 DNA sequence: TGTGCCAGCAGCTTAATGGGACAGGGGTTCTCCGAGCAGTACTTC.